These T cell receptor beta chains were read from a single sample in a study of CD8 T cells in Susac syndrome. Each CDR3 protein gets one entry after TCRdb re-called the immunoSEQ multiplex PCR reads with MiXCR. The sample contains hundreds of thousands of distinct CDR3 sequences, 89% of which appear only once. The sample comprised CD8+ T cells from PBMCs. These receptors were taken from a human donor with multiple sclerosis. Both conserved end residues are part of each CDR3. A D gene is named only where the DNA matches it firmly. Only part of the rows carry a size: once, few, many, or a class if the clone is expanded.

>TRBV28|TRBJ2-2|.|.
TGTGCCAGCAGTTTGGGACACCTGAACACCGGGGAGCTGTTTTTT
CASSLGHLNTGELFF
>TRBV28|TRBJ2-7|once|TRBD2
TGTGCCAGCAGTTTATTATCCCTAGCGGGAGGGCCCCACGAGCAGTACTTC
CASSLLSLAGGPHEQYF
>TRBV7-2|TRBJ1-2|.|TRBD1
TGTGCCAGCAGCTTAGCCTCCGGGACAGGGGGCTCCCGCTATGGCTACACCTTC
CASSLASGTGGSRYGYTF
>TRBV5-1|TRBJ2-7|.|.
TGCGCCAGCAGCCCTAGAACTCAGTCCTACGAGCAGTACTTC
CASSPRTQSYEQYF
>TRBV20-1|TRBJ1-6|.|TRBD1
TGCAGTGCTAGAGAGGGACAGCCTAGGGGAAATAGCTCCTATAATTCACCCCTCCACTTT
CSAREGQPRGNSSYNSPLHF
>TRBV27|TRBJ2-1|.|TRBD1
TGTGCCAGCAGTACCCCCGGGACAGGGGTTTACAATGAGCAGTTCTTC
CASSTPGTGVYNEQFF
>TRBV27|TRBJ2-5|few|.
TGTGCCAGCAGTTTATCTTGGGGCAGCCAAGAGACCCAGTACTTC
CASSLSWGSQETQYF
>TRBV4-3|TRBJ1-3|.|.
TGCGCCAGCAGCCAAGACCCACTCTCTGGAAACACCATATATTTT
CASSQDPLSGNTIYF
>TRBV6-5|TRBJ2-7|.|.
TGTGCCAGCAGTTACTCGGGGGGGACAGGCTACGAGCAGTACTTC
CASSYSGGTGYEQYF
>TRBV6-6|TRBJ1-1|.|.
TGTGCCAGCAGTCCGGACCTTACTGAAGCTTTCTTT
CASSPDLTEAFF
>TRBV5-4|TRBJ1-5|.|.
TGTGCCAGCAGCTTGCGCCCAGGGGATCAGCCCCAGCATTTT
CASSLRPGDQPQHF
>TRBV18|TRBJ1-2|.|.
TGTGCCAGCTCACCCGTCCCGATGGAGGATTTCGTGCATGGCTACACCTTC
CASSPVPMEDFVHGYTF
>TRBV7-2|TRBJ2-3|.|.
TGTGCCAGCAGCCTCCAGCGGTCCTTAGAGCTACGCCTAGGTGATACGCAGTATTTT
CASSLQRSLELRLGDTQYF
>TRBV12-3/TRBV12-4|TRBJ1-4|.|.
TGTGCCAGCAGCTCCGGGACCCCGGGTGAAAAACTGTTTTTT
CASSSGTPGEKLFF
>TRBV11-2|TRBJ1-3|.|.
TGTGCCAGCGCCCAAGGGTTATCTCTTGGAAACACCATATATTTT
CASAQGLSLGNTIYF
>TRBV5-6|TRBJ2-3|once|.
TGTGCCAGCAGCCGGTACGCGGCGCCCCCAAGCACAGATACGCAGTATTTT
CASSRYAAPPSTDTQYF
>TRBV27|TRBJ1-5|.|TRBD1
TGTGCCAGCAGCCAAGTTGGGACAGGGGGCATTAGCAATCAGCCCCAGCATTTT
CASSQVGTGGISNQPQHF
>TRBV11-2|TRBJ2-7|.|TRBD1
TGTGCCAGCAGCTCCCACAGGGGGCTTAGCTCCTACGAGCAGTACTTC
CASSSHRGLSSYEQYF
>TRBV2|TRBJ2-3|.|TRBD2
TGTGCCAGCAGTGAACCGGGACTAGCAGCGGATACGCAGTATTTT
CASSEPGLAADTQYF
>TRBV25-1|TRBJ1-4|.|.
TGTGCCAGCAGTGAAAAGGAGGGCGAATGGGGTGAAAAACTGTTTTTT
CASSEKEGEWGEKLFF
>TRBV19|TRBJ2-2|.|.
TGTGCCAGTAAGGGTGAGGCCGGGGAGCTGTTTTTT
CASKGEAGELFF
>TRBV20-1|TRBJ2-7|.|.
TGCAGTGCTAGAGGCAGTCGCGATTACGAGCAGTACTTC
CSARGSRDYEQYF
>TRBV9|TRBJ2-7|.|.
TGTGCCAGCAGCGTAGGAGGAACAGGGACCCCCTACGAGCAGTACTTC
CASSVGGTGTPYEQYF
>TRBV20-1|TRBJ2-7|.|.
TGCAGTGCTAGAGATGGTCAGGAGGGGCCGGACGAGCAGTACTTC
CSARDGQEGPDEQYF
>TRBV7-9|TRBJ2-7|.|TRBD2
TGTGCCAGCAGCCCGACTAGCGGCTACGAGCAGTACTTC
CASSPTSGYEQYF
>TRBV27|TRBJ2-1|.|.
TGTGCCAGCAGTTTGCCGGGGGATGAGCAGTTCTTC
CASSLPGDEQFF
>TRBV20-1|TRBJ2-7|.|TRBD2
TGCAGTGCTCGGACTAGCGGGGCGTACGAGCAGTACTTC
CSARTSGAYEQYF
>TRBV29-1|TRBJ2-1|.|TRBD1
TGCAGCGTTGAAGAATACATTGAGGCGGGGGACAGGGCCGATGGGAATGAGCAGTTCTTC
CSVEEYIEAGDRADGNEQFF
>TRBV30|TRBJ2-5|.|.
TGTGCCTGGGGAAAACAGGGTTTTGAAGAGACCCAGTACTTC
CAWGKQGFEETQYF
>TRBV11-3|TRBJ2-5|.|.
TGTGCCAGCAGCTTACGGGCAGCACCTCAAGAGACCCAGTACTTC
CASSLRAAPQETQYF
>TRBV11-1|TRBJ2-1|.|TRBD2
TGTGCCAGCAGCTCTCAGACTAGCGGGAGCTTTGGGGAGCAGTTCTTC
CASSSQTSGSFGEQFF
>TRBV4-1|TRBJ1-1|few|.
TGCGCCAGCAGCCAAGAGAGCATGAACACTGAAGCTTTCTTT
CASSQESMNTEAFF
>TRBV29-1|TRBJ2-7|.|.
TGCAGCGTTGTTAACCCCCTAGCCTCCTACGAGCAGTACTTC
CSVVNPLASYEQYF
>TRBV20-1|TRBJ2-1|.|TRBD1
TGCAGTGCAAATACAGGGGGCGGAGAGCAGTTCTTC
CSANTGGGEQFF
>TRBV30|TRBJ1-5|.|.
TGTGCCTGGAGTGTAGACGGAAATCAGCCCCAGCATTTT
CAWSVDGNQPQHF
>TRBV4-2|TRBJ2-7|.|.
TGTGCCAGCAGCCAAGTGGTCGGATACGAGCAGTACTTC
CASSQVVGYEQYF
>TRBV20-1|TRBJ2-1|.|TRBD2
TGCAGTGCTACCCTAGCGGCGGCCTACAATGAGCAGTTCTTC
CSATLAAAYNEQFF
>TRBV19|TRBJ2-1|.|TRBD2
TGTGCCAGTAGTCTCCGGACTAGCGGGCCCCGTTCCTACAATGAGCAGTTCTTC
CASSLRTSGPRSYNEQFF
>TRBV7-9|TRBJ2-7|.|.
TGTGCCAGCAGCTTAGTCGGCGAATACGAGCAGTACTTC
CASSLVGEYEQYF
>TRBV7-3|TRBJ2-1|.|TRBD1
TGTGCCAGCAGCTTCGAACCGGGACAGGGGGGTAATGAGCAGTTCTTC
CASSFEPGQGGNEQFF
>TRBV5-5|TRBJ2-5|.|.
TGTGCCAGCAGCCAGGACCTAGCAGTCCAGGAGACCCAGTACTTC
CASSQDLAVQETQYF
>TRBV20-1|TRBJ2-3|.|TRBD2
TGCAGTGCTAGAGACGTAGCGGGGGGATCCACAGATACGCAGTATTTT
CSARDVAGGSTDTQYF
>TRBV28|TRBJ2-3|.|.
TGTGCCAGCAGTTACTCATACGGGGATACGCAGTATTTT
CASSYSYGDTQYF
>TRBV12-3/TRBV12-4|TRBJ2-1|.|.
TGTGCCAGCAGTTTCACCTCCGGCGGAGCCTCCTACAATGAGCAGTTCTTC
CASSFTSGGASYNEQFF
>TRBV7-2|TRBJ1-5|.|.
TGTGCCAGCAGCTTAGAATTGACTAGCAATCAGCCCCAGCATTTT
CASSLELTSNQPQHF
>TRBV30|TRBJ2-7|.|TRBD1
TGTGCCTGGAGTTGGACAGGCGAGCAGTACTTC
CAWSWTGEQYF
>TRBV27|TRBJ2-1|.|.
TGTGCCAGCAGCCGGGAAGGGGCCCTGGGAAACAATGAGCAGTTCTTC
CASSREGALGNNEQFF
>TRBV10-2|TRBJ2-7|.|.
TGCGCCAGCAGTGAGGTCTACGAGCAGTACTTC
CASSEVYEQYF
>TRBV30|TRBJ2-2|.|.
TGTGCCTGGAGTGTACTGTACACCGGGGAGCTGTTTTTT
CAWSVLYTGELFF
>TRBV27|TRBJ2-1|few|.
TGTGCCAGCAGTTTATTGTCCTTTGGCTCCTACAATGAGCAGTTCTTC
CASSLLSFGSYNEQFF
>TRBV3-1|TRBJ2-7|.|TRBD1
TGTGCCAGCAGCCAGGGAGGGACAGGGACTGTCGAGCAGTACTTC
CASSQGGTGTVEQYF
>TRBV20-1|TRBJ1-1|.|TRBD1
TGCAGTGCTAGAGGGACAGGGAGCACTGAAGCTTTCTTT
CSARGTGSTEAFF
>TRBV12-3/TRBV12-4|TRBJ1-5|.|.
TGTGCCAGCAGGGCCCTGGGGCAGCCCCAGCATTTT
CASRALGQPQHF
>TRBV9|TRBJ2-1|.|.
TGTGCCAGCAGCTTACTGGGACCCCCGGGGTACAATGAGCAGTTCTTC
CASSLLGPPGYNEQFF
>TRBV7-9|TRBJ2-5|.|.
TGTGCCAGCCGGGGGGCAGTTACAGAGACCCAGTACTTC
CASRGAVTETQYF
>TRBV27|TRBJ2-7|.|.
TGTGCCAGCAGTTCCCCTTATGGGGGCTACGAGCAGTACTTC
CASSSPYGGYEQYF
>TRBV29-1|TRBJ1-2|.|TRBD1
TGCAGCGTTGACGCACAGGGGGTCTATGGCTACACCTTC
CSVDAQGVYGYTF
>TRBV9|TRBJ2-3|.|.
TGTGCCAGCAGCGTAGTTGACGGGAGTAGCACAGATACGCAGTATTTT
CASSVVDGSSTDTQYF